The T cell receptor beta chain described here comes from a study of shared clonotypes between healthy human individuals. Some clones are missing from TCRdb's copy, which holds only in-frame ones; the method was immunoSEQ multiplex PCR. The sample shows more than 2,000,000 clones, 85% to 95% of them seen only once. This receptor was taken from a man aged 18 to 29 in good health. Some clones in this sample may be carry-over from other donors' samples. Material for sequencing was naive CD4+ T cells from PBMCs. Subset meaning: CD45RA+ positively selected.

This CDR3 is CASSLGGSNTGELFF. The CDR3 coding sequence is TGTGCCAGCAGCTTGGGCGGGTCGAACACCGGGGAGCTGTTTTTT. This rearrangement joins TRBV5-4 to TRBJ2-2; tentative D call: TRBD2 (5 bases). The CDR3 has 15 amino acids. Trimming took 0 bases from V and 0 from J, leaving 6 bases between them. Germline CDR1 and CDR2: SGHNT and YYREEE (reference sequence).